These 5 T cell receptor beta chains share one sample of origin, sequenced in a study of T cell changes during pregnancy in multiple sclerosis. TCRdb's table, derived via immunoSEQ multiplex PCR, lists solely in-frame clones and lacks some. Among some 100,000 clones listed, about 90% were seen once. The specimen comprised peripheral blood, sampled after pregnancy. The receptors here all came from a female donor with multiple sclerosis, enrolled in a pregnancy study.

This chain joins TRBV12-5 and TRBJ2-2; possible D gene TRBD1, 6 bases. V lost 4 bases and J 3 bases, leaving 15 bases between the germline ends. This CDR3 region has 16 residues. CDR1 LGHNT and CDR2 FRNRAP come from the germline V gene. This CDR3 is CASGYLRGRDTGELFF. The CDR3 DNA follows: TGTGCTAGTGGTTACCTCAGGGGAAGAGACACCGGGGAGCTGTTTTTT.

This clone has just one count. V usage is TRBV19 and J usage is TRBJ1-2, with 7 bases identical to TRBD1. The germline V gene encodes CDR1 LNHDA and CDR2 SQIVND (reference sequence). After removal of 3 bases from V and 8 bases from J, the junction contained 9 bases not matched to a gene. The CDR3 runs to 14 residues. CDR3 sequence reads: CASSITGVIGGYTF. The CDR3 DNA reads TGTGCCAGTAGTATCACAGGGGTTATTGGCGGCTACACCTTC.

This clone has more than one count but fewer than ten. The chain has TRBV7-3 and TRBJ1-6, with 9 bases that match TRBD1. J lost 9 bases, V lost 5 bases, and 8 bases had no gene match. The CDR3 sequence is 15 residues long. The germline V gene has CDR1 SGHTA and CDR2 FQGTGA. The CDR3 nucleotides are TGTGCCAGCAGCCTACAACAGGGGGCAAGTTCACCCCTCCACTTT. It specifies CASSLQQGASSPLHF.

J is TRBJ2-5 and V is TRBV6-1, with a tentative D call TRBD2 (5 bases). The CDR3 runs 15 residues. Deletions cut 0 bases from V and 5 bases from J, with 13 bases between. CDR1 and CDR2 from the germline V gene are MNHNS and SASEGT. CDR3: CASSEATVARETQYF. The CDR3 nucleotides read TGTGCCAGCAGTGAAGCGACTGTAGCGAGGGAGACCCAGTACTTC.

The chain joins TRBV19 to TRBJ2-4, with 13 bases aligning to TRBD2. Per germline, CDR1 LNHDA and CDR2 SQIVND (reference sequence). The CDR3 is made up of 16 amino acids. Trimming at V came to 3 bases and at J to 6 bases, leaving 5 bases not matched to a gene. CDR3 DNA sequence: TGTGCCAGTAGTATCACTAGCGGGGGGGCCGGAAACATTCAGTACTTC. Protein product: CASSITSGGAGNIQYF.